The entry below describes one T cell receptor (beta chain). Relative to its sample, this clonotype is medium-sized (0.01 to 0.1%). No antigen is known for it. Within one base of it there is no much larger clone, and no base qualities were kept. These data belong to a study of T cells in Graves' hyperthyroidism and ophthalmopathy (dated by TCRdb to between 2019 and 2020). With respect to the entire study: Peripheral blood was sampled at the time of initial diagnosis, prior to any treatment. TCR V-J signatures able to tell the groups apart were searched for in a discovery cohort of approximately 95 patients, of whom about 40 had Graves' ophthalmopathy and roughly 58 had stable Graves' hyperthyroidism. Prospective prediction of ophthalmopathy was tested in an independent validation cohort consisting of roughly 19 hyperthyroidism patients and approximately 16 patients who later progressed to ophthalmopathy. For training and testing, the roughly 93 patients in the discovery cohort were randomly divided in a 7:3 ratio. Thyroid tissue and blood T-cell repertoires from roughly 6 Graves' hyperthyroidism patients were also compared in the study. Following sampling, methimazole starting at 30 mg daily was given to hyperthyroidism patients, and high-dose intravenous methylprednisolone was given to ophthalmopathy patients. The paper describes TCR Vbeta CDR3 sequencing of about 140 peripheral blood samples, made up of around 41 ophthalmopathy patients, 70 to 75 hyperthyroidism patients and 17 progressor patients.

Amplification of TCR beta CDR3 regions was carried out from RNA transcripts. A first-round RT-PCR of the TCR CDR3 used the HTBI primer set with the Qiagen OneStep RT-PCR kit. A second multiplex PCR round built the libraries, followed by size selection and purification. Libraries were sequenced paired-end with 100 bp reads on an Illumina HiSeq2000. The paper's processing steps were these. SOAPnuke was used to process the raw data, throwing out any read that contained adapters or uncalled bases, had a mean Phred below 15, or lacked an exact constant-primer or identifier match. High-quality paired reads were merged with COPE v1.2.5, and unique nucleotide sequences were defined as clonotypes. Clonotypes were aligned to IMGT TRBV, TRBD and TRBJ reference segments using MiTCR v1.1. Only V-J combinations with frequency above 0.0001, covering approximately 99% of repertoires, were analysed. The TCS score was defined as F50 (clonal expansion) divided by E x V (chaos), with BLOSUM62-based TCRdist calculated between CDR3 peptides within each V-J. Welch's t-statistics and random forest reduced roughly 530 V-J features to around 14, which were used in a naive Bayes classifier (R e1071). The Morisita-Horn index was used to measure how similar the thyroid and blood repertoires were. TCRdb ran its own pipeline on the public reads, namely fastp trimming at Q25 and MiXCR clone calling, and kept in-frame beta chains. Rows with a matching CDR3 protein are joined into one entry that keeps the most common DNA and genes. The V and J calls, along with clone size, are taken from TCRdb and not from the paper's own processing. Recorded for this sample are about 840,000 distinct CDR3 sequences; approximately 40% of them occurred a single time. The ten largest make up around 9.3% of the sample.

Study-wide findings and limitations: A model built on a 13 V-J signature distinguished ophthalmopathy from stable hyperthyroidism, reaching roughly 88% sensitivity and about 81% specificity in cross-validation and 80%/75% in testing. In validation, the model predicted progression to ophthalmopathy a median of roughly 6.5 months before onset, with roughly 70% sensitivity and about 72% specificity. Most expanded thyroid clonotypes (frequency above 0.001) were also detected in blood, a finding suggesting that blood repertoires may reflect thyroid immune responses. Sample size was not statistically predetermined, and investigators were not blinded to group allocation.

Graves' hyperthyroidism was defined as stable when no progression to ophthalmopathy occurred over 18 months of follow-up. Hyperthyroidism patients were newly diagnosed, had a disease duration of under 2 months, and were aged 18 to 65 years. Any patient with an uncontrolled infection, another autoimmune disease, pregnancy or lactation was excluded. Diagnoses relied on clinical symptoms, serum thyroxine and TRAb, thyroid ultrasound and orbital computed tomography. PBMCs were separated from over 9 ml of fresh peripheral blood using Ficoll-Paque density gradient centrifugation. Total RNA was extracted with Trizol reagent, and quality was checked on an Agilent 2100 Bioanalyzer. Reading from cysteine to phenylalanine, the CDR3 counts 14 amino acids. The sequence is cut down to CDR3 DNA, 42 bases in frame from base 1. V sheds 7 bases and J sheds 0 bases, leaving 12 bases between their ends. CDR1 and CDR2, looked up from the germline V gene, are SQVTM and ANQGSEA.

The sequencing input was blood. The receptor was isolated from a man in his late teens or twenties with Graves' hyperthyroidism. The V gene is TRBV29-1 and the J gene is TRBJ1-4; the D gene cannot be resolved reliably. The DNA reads TGCAGCGGGGGTCGGTGTGCAACTAATGAAAAACTGTTTTTT. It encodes CSGGRCATNEKLFF.